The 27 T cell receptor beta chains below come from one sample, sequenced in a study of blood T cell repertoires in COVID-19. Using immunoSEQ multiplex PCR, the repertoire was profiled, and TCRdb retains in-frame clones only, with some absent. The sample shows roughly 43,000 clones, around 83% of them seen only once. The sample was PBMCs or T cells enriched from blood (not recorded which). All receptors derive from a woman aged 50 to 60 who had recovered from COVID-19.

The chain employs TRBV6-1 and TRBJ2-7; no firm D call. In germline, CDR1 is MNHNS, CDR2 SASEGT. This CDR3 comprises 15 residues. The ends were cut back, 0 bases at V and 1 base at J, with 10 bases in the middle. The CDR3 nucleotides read TGTGCCAGCAGTGAAGCTACGGTATATTCCTACGAGCAGTACTTC. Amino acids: CASSEATVYSYEQYF.

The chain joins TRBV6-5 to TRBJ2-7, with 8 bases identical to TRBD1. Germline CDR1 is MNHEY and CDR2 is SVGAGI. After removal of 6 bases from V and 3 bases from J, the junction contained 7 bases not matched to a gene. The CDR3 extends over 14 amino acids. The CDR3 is CASRYQQGGYEQYF. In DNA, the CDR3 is TGTGCCAGCAGATACCAACAGGGGGGCTACGAGCAGTACTTC.

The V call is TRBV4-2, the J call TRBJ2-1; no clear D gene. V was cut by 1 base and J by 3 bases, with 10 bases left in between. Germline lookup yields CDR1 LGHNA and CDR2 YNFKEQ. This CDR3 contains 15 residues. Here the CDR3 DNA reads TGTGCCAGCAGCCAAGGTGAGGCAGTCTACAATGAGCAGTTCTTC. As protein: CASSQGEAVYNEQFF.

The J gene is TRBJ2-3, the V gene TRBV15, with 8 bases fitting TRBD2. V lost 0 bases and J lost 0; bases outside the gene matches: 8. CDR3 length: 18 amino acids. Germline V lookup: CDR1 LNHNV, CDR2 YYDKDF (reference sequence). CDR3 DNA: TGTGCCACCAGCAGAGATCTGGCGGGGGGTACTAGCACAGATACGCAGTATTTT. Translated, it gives CATSRDLAGGTSTDTQYF.

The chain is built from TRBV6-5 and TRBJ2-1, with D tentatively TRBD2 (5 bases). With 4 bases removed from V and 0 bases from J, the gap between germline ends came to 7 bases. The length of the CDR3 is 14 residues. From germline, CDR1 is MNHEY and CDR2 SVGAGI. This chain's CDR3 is CASSLRDSYNEQFF. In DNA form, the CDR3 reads TGTGCCAGCAGTTTACGGGACTCCTACAATGAGCAGTTCTTC.

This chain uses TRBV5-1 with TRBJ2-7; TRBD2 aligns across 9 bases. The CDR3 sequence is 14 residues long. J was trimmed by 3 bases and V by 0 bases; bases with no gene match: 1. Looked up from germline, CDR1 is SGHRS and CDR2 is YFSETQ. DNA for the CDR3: TGCGCCAGCAGCTTGGCTAGCGGGAACTACGAGCAGTACTTC. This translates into CASSLASGNYEQYF. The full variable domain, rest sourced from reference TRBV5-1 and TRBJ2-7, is KAGVTQTPRYLIKTRGQQVTLSCSPISGHRSVSWYQQTPGQGLQFLFEYFSETQRNKGNFPGRFSGRQFSNSRSEMNVSTLELGDSALYLCASSLASGNYEQYFGPGTRLTVT.

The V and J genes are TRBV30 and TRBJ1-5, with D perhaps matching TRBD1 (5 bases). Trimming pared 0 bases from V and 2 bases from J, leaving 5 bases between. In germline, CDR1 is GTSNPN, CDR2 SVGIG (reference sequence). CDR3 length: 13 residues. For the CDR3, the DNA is TGTGCCTGGAGTGTAGGGGGCAATCAGCCCCAGCATTTT. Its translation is CAWSVGGNQPQHF.

The CDR3 sequence: CASSLRQGQSLGNTIYF. For the CDR3, the DNA is TGTGCCAGCAGCCTTCGACAGGGGCAGTCCCTTGGAAACACCATATATTTT. The V gene is TRBV7-6, the J gene TRBJ1-3; 8 bases are a match to TRBD1. CDR1 and CDR2 (germline): SGHVS, FNYEAQ. This CDR3 region has 17 residues. V lost 5 bases, J lost 3 bases, and 12 bases stayed unmatched.

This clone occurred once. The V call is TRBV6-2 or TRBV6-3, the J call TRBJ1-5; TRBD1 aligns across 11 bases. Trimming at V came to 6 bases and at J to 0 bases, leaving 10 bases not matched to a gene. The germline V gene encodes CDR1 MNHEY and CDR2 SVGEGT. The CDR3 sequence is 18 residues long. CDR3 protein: CASSLGQGAGYSNQPQHF. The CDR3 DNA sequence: TGTGCCAGCAGCCTCGGACAGGGGGCGGGGTATAGCAATCAGCCCCAGCATTTT.

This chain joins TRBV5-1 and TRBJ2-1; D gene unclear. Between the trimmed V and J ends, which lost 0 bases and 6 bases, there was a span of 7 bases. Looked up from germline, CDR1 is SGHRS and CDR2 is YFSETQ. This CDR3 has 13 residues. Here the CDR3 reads CASSLAVGNEQFF. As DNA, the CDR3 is TGCGCCAGCAGCTTGGCGGTTGGCAATGAGCAGTTCTTC.

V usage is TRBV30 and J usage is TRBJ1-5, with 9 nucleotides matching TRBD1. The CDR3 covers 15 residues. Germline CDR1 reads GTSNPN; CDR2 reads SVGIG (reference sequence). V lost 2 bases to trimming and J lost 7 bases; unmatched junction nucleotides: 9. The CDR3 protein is CAWSRTGTGRQPQHF. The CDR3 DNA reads TGTGCCTGGAGTCGCACCGGGACAGGGCGCCAGCCCCAGCATTTT.

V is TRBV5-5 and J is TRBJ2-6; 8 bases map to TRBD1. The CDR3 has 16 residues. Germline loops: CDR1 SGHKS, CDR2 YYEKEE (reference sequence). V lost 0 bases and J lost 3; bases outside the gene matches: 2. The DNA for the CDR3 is TGTGCCAGCAGCTTGGAGACAGGGGATGGGGCCAACGTCCTGACTTTC. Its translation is CASSLETGDGANVLTF.

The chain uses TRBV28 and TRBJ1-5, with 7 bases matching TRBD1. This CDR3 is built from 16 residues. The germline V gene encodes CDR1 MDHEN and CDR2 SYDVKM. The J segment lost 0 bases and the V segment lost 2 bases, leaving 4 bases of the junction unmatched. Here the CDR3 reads CASSLMGQLSNQPQHF. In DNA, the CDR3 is TGTGCCAGCAGTTTAATGGGACAGCTTAGCAATCAGCCCCAGCATTTT.

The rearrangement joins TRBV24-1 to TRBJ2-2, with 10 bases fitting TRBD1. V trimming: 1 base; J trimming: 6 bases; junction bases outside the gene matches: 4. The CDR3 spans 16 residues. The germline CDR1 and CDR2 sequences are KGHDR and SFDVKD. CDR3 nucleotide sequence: TGTGCCACCAGTGATTTAAGGGACAGGGGCTCCGGGGAGCTGTTTTTT. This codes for CATSDLRDRGSGELFF.

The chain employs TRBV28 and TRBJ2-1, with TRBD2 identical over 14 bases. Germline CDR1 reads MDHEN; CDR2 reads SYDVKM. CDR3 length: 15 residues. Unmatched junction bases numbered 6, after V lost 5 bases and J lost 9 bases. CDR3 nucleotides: TGTGCCAGCAGTCGGACTAGCGGGAGGTCTAGTGAGCAGTTCTTC. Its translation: CASSRTSGRSSEQFF.

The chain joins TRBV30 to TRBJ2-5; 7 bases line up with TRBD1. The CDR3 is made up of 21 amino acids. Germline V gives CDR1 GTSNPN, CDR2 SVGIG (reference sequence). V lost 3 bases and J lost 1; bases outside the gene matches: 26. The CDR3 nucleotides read TGTGCCTGGAGCGGGTATTTGCCTAAAGCTTTGACACAGGGGACCCAAGAGACCCAGTACTTC. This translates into CAWSGYLPKALTQGTQETQYF.

CDR3: CASSPEIPGYEQYF. The CDR3 DNA reads as TGTGCCAGCTCACCAGAAATCCCCGGCTACGAGCAGTACTTC. This chain connects TRBV18 to TRBJ2-7; D unclear. Germline assignment: CDR1 KGHSH and CDR2 LQKENI. CDR3 length: 14 amino acids. V lost 2 bases to trimming and J lost 3 bases, with 11 bases between them. The complete variable domain, with remaining parts taken from reference TRBV18 and TRBJ2-7, reads NAGVMQNPRHLVRRRGQEARLRCSPMKGHSHVYWYRQLPEEGLKFMVYLQKENIIDESGMPKERFSAEFPKEGPSILRIQQVVRGDSAAYFCASSPEIPGYEQYFGPGTRLTVT.

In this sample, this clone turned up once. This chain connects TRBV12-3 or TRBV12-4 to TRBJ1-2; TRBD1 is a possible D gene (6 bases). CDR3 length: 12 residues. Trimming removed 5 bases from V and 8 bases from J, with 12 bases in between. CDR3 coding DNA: TGTGCCAGCAGTCCTGACAGGCCCGGCTACACCTTC. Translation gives CASSPDRPGYTF.

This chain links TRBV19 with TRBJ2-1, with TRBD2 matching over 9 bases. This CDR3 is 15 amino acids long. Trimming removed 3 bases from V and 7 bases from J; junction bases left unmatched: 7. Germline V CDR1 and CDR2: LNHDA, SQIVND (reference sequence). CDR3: CASSMVAGGRNEQFF. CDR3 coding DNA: TGTGCCAGTAGTATGGTGGCGGGGGGGCGGAATGAGCAGTTCTTC.

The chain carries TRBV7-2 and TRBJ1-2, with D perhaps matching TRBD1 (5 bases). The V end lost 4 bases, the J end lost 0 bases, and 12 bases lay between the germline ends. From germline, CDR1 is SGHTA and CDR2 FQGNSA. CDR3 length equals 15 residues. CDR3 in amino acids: CASSSYLDTNYGYTF. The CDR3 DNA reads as TGTGCCAGCAGCTCTTACTTGGACACTAACTATGGCTACACCTTC.

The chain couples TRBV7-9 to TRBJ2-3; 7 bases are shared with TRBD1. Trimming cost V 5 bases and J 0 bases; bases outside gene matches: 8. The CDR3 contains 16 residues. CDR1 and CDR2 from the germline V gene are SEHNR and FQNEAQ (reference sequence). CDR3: CASSPYRGRSTDTQYF. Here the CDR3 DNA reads TGTGCCAGCAGCCCTTACAGGGGAAGGAGCACAGATACGCAGTATTTT.

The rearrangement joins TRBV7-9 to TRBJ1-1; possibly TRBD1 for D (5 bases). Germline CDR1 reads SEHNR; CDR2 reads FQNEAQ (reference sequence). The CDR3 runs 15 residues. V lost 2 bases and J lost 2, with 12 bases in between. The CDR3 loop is CASSLFRADNTEAFF. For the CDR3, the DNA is TGTGCCAGCAGCTTATTCAGGGCAGACAACACTGAAGCTTTCTTT.

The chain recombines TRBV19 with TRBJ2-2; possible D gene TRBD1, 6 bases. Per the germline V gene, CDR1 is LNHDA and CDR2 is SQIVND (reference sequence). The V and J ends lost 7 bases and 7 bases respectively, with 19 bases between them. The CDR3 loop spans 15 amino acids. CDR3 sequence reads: CASTWWGRGDGELFF. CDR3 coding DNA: TGTGCCAGTACTTGGTGGGGCAGGGGTGACGGGGAGCTGTTTTTT.

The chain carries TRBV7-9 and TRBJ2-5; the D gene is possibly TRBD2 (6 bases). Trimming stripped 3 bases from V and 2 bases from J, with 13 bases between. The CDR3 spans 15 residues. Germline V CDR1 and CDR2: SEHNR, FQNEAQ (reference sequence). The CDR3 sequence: CASSLGGGGQETQYF. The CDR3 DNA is TGTGCCAGCAGCTTGGGAGGAGGCGGTCAAGAGACCCAGTACTTC.

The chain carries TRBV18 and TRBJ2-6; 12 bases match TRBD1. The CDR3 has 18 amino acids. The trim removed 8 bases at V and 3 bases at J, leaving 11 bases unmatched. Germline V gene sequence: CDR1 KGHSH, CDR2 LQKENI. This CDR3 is CASRKPGQGARGANVLTF. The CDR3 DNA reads TGTGCCAGCCGAAAACCGGGACAGGGGGCGCGTGGGGCCAACGTCCTGACTTTC.

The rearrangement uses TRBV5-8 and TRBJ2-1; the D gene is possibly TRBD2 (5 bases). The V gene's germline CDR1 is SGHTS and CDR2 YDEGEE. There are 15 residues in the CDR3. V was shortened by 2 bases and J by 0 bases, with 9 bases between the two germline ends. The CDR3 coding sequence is TGTGCCAGCAGCTTAGTAGCGAGCTCCTACAATGAGCAGTTCTTC. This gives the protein CASSLVASSYNEQFF.

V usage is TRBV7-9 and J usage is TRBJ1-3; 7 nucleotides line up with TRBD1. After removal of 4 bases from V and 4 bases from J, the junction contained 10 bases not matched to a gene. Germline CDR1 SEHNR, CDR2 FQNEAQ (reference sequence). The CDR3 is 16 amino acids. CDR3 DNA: TGTGCCAGCAGCTCCATCGGACAGGCTTTCGGAAACACCATATATTTT. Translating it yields CASSSIGQAFGNTIYF.